This TCR beta chain comes out of a study of blood T cells in healthy people across ages (dated by TCRdb to between 2014 and 2017). A note on the overall study: In model experiments, roughly one uniquely barcoded TCR beta cDNA molecule per two T cells was captured by template switching. Using the same blood draw, the study looked at two additional independent replicas of 1 million unique cDNA reads for two donors, one aged 18 to 30 and the other aged 80 or older. The donors were split into four age groups: young (average roughly 15 years), middle-aged (roughly 42), aged (about 56) and long-lived (roughly 88). Age-related changes in TCR beta repertoire diversity were measured in the study by deep sequencing normalized with unique cDNA molecular identifiers.

This clonotype was recorded a few times. The clone's antigen remains unknown. No base qualities exist here, and no much larger clone lies one base off it. Preparation of the library involved 5' RACE. The sequencer listed for this sample is Illumina HiSeq 2500. The second PCR ran for about 6 to 12 cycles and used a J-beta primer mix along with a sample-barcoded 5' primer. Each TCR beta cDNA molecule received a unique molecular identifier from a template-switch 5' adaptor carrying 12 random nucleotides. Each sample yielded at least 3 million CDR3-containing paired-end reads. All of the RNA was converted into first-strand cDNA using the Mint cDNA synthesis kit, with a TRBC-specific oligonucleotide serving as the primer. Following uracil-DNA glycosylase treatment, a first 18-cycle PCR with universal primers M1SS and BC2_uni_R was performed on all cDNA. The original pipeline was this. Normalization of each sample was performed by random selection of 1 million high-quality reads, each carrying a distinct molecular identifier. Reads with shared molecular identifiers were discarded instead of being binned into consensus sequences. MiTCR, set to a Q25 quality threshold and the strictest error-elimination algorithm, was used for CDR3 identification, clonotype clustering and error correction. A nonparametric unseen species model using Euler transformation provided a lower-bound estimate of total TCR beta diversity. TCRdb took the public reads, trimmed them with fastp at Q25, ran MiXCR for clone calling and kept in-frame beta chains. Entries that share a CDR3 protein sequence are merged under the most common genes and DNA. TCRdb's processing, not the authors', yielded these V and J calls. Within this sample are fewer than 1,200,000 distinct CDR3 sequences, with around 27% of them counted one time only. The top ten hold around 0.75% of the sample.

General findings and caveats noted by the study authors: Observed TCR beta diversity per million T cells fell roughly linearly with age, and a significant reduction was already apparent by age approximately 41. Because donor CMV infection status was unknown, age-related changes in expanded clonotypes were potentially confounded. Estimates of total diversity based on one million sequenced T cells were considered lower bounds and underestimates. Observed TCR beta diversity correlated strongly with the percentage of naive T cells measured by flow cytometry. Since profiling was done on bulk unsorted PBMCs, naive and antigen-experienced compartments could not be conclusively compared. Compared with the aged group, more naive CD4+ T cells, fewer expanded clones and increased TCR diversity were shown by the long-lived group, suggesting age selection.

V sheds 3 bases and J sheds 7 bases, leaving 16 bases between their ends. CDR3 length: 14 amino acids, cysteine to phenylalanine. CDR3 DNA only is kept here, 42 bases in frame from base 1. According to the germline V gene (reference sequence), CDR1 reads DFQATT and CDR2 reads SNEGSKA. The roughly 38 donors, aged about 6 to 100 years, were systemically healthy Caucasian individuals from Russia. Each donor gave around 9.9 milliliters of peripheral blood, collected into EDTA-treated Vacutainer tubes. Ficoll-Paque density-gradient centrifugation was used to isolate PBMCs, with at least 7 million per sample. Trizol reagent was used to extract total RNA from the PBMCs, yielding at least 5 micrograms per sample. The percentages of naive CD45RAhigh/CD27high T cells were determined by flow cytometry on a PBMC aliquot from every donor. The data were also submitted as part of a second study, on T cells of mothers and their children. The second investigation adds: The donors were nine systemically healthy Caucasian individuals, made up of three mothers and their six children. cDNA synthesis consumed the entire amount of extracted RNA, loaded at 1.5 ug RNA in each 15 ul reaction. In the second PCR, the M1S primer introduced both the sample barcodes and 2-4 random nucleotides. Over 9.5 million TCR beta CDR3 reads were obtained for each mother, and millions of reads were obtained for each child. TCR recombination output is similarly shaped by thymic selection in related and unrelated pairs, with a minor effect exerted by inherited differences. Normalized repertoire overlap in related mother-child pairs was always slightly higher than in unrelated mother-child pairs, but the difference was never significant. No persistent microchimeric T cell clones were found, with a detection sensitivity of approximately 100 clones per million clonotypes. To look for features that set related mother-child pairs apart from unrelated individuals, the researchers ran deep NGS to compare the TCR beta repertoires of mothers and children. On average, the children were about 10 +/- 4 years old, while the mothers were about 40 +/- 4 years old. After adapter ligation was performed with NEBNext reagents, the libraries were sequenced on an Illumina HiSeq 2000 with 100+100 nt paired-end reads. To prevent cross-contamination, the mother and child libraries were prepared a month apart and were sequenced in separate runs. For each donor, somewhere between about 450,000 and 2,000,000 distinct TCR beta clonotypes were identified. Naive TCR beta clonotypes were estimated from low-frequency clonotypes matched to each donor's FACS-determined naive share, without sorting.

This sequence was found in a girl aged 2-10 years in good health. The V and J segments used are TRBV20-1 and TRBJ2-1, with TRBD2 tentatively as D gene (5 bases match). The sequencing input was blood. The sequence in DNA is TGCAGTGCTAGTGGAGGAGAGGAGGCGAATGAGCAGTTCTTC. Its translation is CSASGGEEANEQFF.